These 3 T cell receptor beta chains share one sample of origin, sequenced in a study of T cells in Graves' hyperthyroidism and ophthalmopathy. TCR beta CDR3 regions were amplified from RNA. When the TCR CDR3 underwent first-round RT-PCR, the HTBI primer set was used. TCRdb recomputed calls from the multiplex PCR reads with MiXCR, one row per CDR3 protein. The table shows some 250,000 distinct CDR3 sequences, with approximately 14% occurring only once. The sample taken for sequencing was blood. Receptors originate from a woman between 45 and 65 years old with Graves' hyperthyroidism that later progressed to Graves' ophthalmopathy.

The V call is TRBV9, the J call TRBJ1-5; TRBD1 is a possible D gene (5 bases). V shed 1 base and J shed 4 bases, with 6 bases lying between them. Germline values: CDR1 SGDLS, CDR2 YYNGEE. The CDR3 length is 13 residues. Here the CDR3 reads CASSVWGNQPQHF. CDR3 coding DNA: TGTGCCAGCAGCGTATGGGGGAATCAGCCCCAGCATTTT. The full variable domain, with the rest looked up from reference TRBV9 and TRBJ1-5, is DSGVTQTPKHLITATGQRVTLRCSPRSGDLSVYWYQQSLDQGLQFLIQYYNGEERAKGNILERFSAQQFPDLHSELNLSSLELGDSALYFCASSVWGNQPQHFGDGTRLSIL.

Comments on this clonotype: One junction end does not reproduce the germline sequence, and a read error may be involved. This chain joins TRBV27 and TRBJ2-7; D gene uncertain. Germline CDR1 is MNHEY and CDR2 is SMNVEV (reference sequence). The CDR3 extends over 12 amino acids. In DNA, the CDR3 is TGCGCCAGCAGCCATGACTTATACGAGCAGTACTTC. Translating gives CASSHDLYEQYF.

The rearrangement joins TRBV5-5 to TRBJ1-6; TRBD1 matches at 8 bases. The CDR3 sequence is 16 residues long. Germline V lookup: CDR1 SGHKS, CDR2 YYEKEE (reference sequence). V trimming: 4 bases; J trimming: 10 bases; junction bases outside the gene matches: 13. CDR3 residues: CASSPDRGDSISPLHF. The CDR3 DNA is TGTGCCAGCAGCCCTGACAGGGGCGATTCAATCTCACCCCTCCACTTT.